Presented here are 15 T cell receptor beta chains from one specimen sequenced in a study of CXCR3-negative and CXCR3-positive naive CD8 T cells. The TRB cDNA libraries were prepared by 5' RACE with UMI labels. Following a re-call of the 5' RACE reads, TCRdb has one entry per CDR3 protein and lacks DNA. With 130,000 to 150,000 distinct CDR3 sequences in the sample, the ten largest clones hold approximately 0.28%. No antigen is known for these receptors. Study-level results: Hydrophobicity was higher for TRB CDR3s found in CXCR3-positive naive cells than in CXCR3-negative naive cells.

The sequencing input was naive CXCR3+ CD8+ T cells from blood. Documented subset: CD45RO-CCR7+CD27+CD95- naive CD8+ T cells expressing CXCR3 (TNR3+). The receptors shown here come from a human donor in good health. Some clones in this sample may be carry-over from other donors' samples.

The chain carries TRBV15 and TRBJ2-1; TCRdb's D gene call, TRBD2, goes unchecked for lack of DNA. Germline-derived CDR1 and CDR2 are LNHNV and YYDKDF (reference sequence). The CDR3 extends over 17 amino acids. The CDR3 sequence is CATSRVGLATSYNEQFF.

The CDR3 protein is CASSFRVTYEQYF. This chain links TRBV27 with TRBJ2-7; lacking DNA, the TRBD1 call made by TCRdb goes unchecked. CDR1 and CDR2 (germline): MNHEY, SMNVEV (reference sequence). The CDR3 has 13 amino acids.

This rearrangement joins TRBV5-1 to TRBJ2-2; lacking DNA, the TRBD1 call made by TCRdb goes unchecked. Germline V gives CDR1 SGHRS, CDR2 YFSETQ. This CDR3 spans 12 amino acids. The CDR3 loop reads CASRGQSGELFF.

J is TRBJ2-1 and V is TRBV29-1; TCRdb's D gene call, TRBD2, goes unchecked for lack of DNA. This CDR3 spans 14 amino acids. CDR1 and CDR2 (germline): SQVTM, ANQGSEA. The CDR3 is CSALDSSSYNEQFF.

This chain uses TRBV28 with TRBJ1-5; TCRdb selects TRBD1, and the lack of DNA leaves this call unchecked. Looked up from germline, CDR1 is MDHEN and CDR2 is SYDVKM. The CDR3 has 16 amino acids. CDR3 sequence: CASSSGGGYSNQPQHF.

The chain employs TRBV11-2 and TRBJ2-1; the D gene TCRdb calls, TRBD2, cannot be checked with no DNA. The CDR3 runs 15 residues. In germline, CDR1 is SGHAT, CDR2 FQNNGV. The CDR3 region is CASSLGSGPLREQFF.

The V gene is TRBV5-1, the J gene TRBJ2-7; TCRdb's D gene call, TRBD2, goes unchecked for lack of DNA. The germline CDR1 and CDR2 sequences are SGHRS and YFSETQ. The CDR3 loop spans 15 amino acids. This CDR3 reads CASSDLSGSGYEQYF.

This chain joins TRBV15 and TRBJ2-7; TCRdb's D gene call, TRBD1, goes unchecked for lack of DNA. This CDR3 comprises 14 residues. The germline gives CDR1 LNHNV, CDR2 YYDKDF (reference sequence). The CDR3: CATSTDSHSYEQYF.

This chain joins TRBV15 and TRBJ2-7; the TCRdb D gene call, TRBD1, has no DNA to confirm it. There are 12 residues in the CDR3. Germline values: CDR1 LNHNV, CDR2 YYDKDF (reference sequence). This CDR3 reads CATRDRGNEQYF.

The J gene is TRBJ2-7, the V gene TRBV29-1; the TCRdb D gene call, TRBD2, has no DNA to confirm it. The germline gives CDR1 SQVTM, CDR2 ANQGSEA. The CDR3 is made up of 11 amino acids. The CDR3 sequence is CSVQQEGEQYF.

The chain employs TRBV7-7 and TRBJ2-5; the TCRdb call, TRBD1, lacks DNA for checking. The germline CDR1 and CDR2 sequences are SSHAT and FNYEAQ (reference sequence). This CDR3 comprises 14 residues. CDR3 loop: CASSLFPDQETQYF.

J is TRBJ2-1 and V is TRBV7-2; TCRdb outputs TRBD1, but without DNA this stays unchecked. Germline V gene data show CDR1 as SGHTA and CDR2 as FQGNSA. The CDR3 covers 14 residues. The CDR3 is CASSWNRVDNEQFF.

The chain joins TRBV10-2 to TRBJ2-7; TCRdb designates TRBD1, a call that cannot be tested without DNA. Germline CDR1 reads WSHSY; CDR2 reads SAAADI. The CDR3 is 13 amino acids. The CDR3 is CASSGDPTYEQYF.

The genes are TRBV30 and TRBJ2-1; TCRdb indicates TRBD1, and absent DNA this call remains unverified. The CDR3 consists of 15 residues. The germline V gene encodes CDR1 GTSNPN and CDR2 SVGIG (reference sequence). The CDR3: CAWRRGTGLNNEQFF.

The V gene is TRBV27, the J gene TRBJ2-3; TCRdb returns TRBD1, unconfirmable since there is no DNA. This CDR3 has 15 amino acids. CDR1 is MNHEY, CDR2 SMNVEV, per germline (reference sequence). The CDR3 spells CASKEFPDRTDTQYF.